This T cell receptor beta chain was sequenced during a study of T cell responses to AZD1222 COVID-19 vaccine. Concerning this clone itself: Its antigen is not identified.

General study points: Distributed over spike, vaccine-associated CD4 TCRs predominated at 160-218 and 743-854. Seropositive at baseline were only a handful of AZD1222 recipients. Among the donors, most were white British and more were female, and clonal diversity was possibly underestimated.

The germline V gene has CDR1 SGHRS and CDR2 YFSETQ. The CDR3 extends over 13 amino acids. V shed 3 bases and J shed 5 bases, with 12 bases lying between them. The data were produced by immunoSEQ multiplex PCR, yet TCRdb's version contains in-frame clones alone and is incomplete. This sample has 150,000 to 200,000 clones, with about 92% found just once. The source material was peripheral blood, sampled 28 days after the second dose of the MenACWY control vaccine. This rearrangement joins TRBV5-1 to TRBJ2-7; possibly TRBD1 for D (5 bases). The sequence came from an adult who received the MenACWY meningococcal vaccine as a control. The CDR3 region is CASSSTQGDEQYF. The CDR3 bases are TGCGCCAGCAGCTCAACGCAGGGTGACGAGCAGTACTTC.